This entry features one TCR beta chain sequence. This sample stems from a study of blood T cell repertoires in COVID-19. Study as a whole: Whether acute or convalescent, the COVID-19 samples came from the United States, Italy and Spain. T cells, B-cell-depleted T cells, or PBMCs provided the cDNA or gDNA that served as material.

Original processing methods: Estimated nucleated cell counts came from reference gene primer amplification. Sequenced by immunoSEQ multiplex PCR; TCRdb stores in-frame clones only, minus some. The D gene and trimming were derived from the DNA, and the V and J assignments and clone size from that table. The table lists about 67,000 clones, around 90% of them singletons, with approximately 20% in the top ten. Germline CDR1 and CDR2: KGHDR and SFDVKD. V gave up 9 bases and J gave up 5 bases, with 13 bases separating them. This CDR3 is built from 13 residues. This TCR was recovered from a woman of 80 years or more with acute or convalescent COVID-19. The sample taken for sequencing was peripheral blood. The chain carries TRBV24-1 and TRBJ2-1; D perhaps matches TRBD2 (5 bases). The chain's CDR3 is CATLAAANNEQFF. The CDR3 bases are TGTGCCACCCTAGCTGCCGCAAACAATGAGCAGTTCTTC.